The 2 T cell receptor beta chains in this list originate from one sample, sequenced in a study of beta chain features in type 1 diabetes. Study outcomes and limitations: Patients with Type 1 diabetes showed moderately but significantly shorter TCRB CDR3s in all four CD4+ subsets.

Their antigens remain unidentified. Since all of the isolated RNA was reverse transcribed, expressed TCRB transcripts were what got sequenced. Measured with immunoSEQ multiplex PCR; TCRdb has only the in-frame clones, and not every one. The repertoire consists of about 160,000 clones, with roughly 60% occurring once and the leading ten covering about 0.091%. Sequencing was performed on naive CD4+ T cells from blood. Every receptor here comes from a man aged 30-40 years with type 1 diabetes.

V gene TRBV15 combines with J gene TRBJ1-2; the match to TRBD1 covers 9 bases. V lost 1 base to trimming and J lost 2 bases; unmatched junction nucleotides: 8. The CDR3 contains 17 residues. Germline-derived CDR1 and CDR2 are LNHNV and YYDKDF (reference sequence). CDR3 region: CATSRGDRVGRNYGYTF. In DNA, the CDR3 is TGTGCCACCAGCAGAGGGGACAGGGTTGGGCGAAACTATGGCTACACCTTC.

The V call is TRBV10-2, the J call TRBJ2-7; D is possibly TRBD1 (6 bases). V was clipped by 6 bases and J by 0 bases, with 15 bases between them. Germline V gene data show CDR1 as WSHSY and CDR2 as SAAADI. CDR3 length equals 15 residues. In nucleotides, the CDR3 is TGCGCCAGCAGAAGGAAGGGGGAGCCCTCCTACGAGCAGTACTTC. This gives the protein CASRRKGEPSYEQYF.